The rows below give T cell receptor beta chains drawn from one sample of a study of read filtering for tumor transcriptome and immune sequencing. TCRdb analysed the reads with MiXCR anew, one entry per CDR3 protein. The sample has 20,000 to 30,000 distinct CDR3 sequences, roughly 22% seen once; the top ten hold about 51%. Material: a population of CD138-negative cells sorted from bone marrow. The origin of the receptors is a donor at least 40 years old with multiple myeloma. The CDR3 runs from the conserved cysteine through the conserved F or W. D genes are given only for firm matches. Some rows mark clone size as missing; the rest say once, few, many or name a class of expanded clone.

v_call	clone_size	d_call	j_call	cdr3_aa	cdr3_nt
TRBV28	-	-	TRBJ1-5	CASRIPSGQPQHF	TGTGCCAGCAGAATCCCCTCGGGTCAGCCCCAGCATTTT
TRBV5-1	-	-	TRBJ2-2	CASRRGTDTGTGELFF	TGCGCCAGCCGTCGGGGGACAGATACAGGCACCGGGGAGCTGTTTTTT
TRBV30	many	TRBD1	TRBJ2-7	CAWSVIFGQAAGEQYF	TGTGCCTGGAGTGTAATTTTTGGACAGGCCGCAGGCGAGCAGTACTTC
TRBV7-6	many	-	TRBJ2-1	CASSPEPYNEQFF	TGTGCCAGCAGCCCAGAGCCCTACAATGAGCAGTTCTTC
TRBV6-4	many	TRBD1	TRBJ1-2	CARMDRVRGYTF	TGTGCCAGGATGGACAGGGTCCGTGGCTACACCTTC
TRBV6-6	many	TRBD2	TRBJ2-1	CASGRGGPYNEQFF	TGTGCCAGCGGTAGGGGAGGGCCCTACAATGAGCAGTTCTTC
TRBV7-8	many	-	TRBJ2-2	CASSLNGAGWTGELFF	TGTGCCAGCAGCTTAAACGGGGCGGGATGGACCGGGGAGCTGTTTTTT
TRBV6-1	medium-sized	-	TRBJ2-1	CASRGPRRSYNEQFF	TGTGCCAGCAGGGGACCTCGGAGGTCCTACAATGAGCAGTTCTTC
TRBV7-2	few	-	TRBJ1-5	CASSPTTMGGNQPQHF	TGTGCCAGCAGCCCTACGACAATGGGTGGCAATCAGCCCCAGCATTTT
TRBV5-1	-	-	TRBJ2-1	CASSGGVSSHNGQFF	TGCGCCAGCAGCGGGGGAGTTAGCTCCCACAATGGGCAGTTCTTC
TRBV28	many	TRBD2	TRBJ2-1	CASTYGGGVDEQFF	TGTGCCAGCACCTACGGGGGGGGGGTTGATGAGCAGTTCTTC
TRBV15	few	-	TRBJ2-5	CATSTGTLNQETQYF	TGTGCCACCAGCACCGGGACACTAAACCAAGAGACCCAGTACTTC
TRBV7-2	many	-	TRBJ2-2	CASSSKTTLNTGELFF	TGTGCCAGCAGCTCCAAGACTACTTTGAACACCGGGGAGCTGTTTTTT
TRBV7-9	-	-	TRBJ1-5	CASSLEDQPQHF	TGTGCCAGCAGCTTAGAAGATCAGCCCCAGCATTTT
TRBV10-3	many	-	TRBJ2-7	CAISDSPGSGGSEQYF	TGTGCCATCAGTGACTCTCCCGGTAGTGGGGGGTCCGAGCAGTACTTC
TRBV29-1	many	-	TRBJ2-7	CSVQTGNEQYF	TGCAGCGTCCAAACAGGCAACGAGCAGTACTTC
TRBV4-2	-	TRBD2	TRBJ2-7	CASSQSTSGGYYEQYF	TGTGCCAGCAGCCAATCCACTAGCGGGGGGTACTACGAGCAGTACTTC
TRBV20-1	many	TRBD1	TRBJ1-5	CSARERQGFGNQPQHF	TGCAGTGCTAGAGAGCGACAGGGATTCGGCAATCAGCCCCAGCATTTT
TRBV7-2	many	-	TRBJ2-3	CASSSIRAVGGTDTQYF	TGTGCCAGCAGCTCTATCCGTGCGGTGGGGGGCACAGATACGCAGTATTTT
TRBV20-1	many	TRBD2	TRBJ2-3	CSGKRGSTDTQYF	TGCAGTGGGAAGCGGGGAAGCACAGATACGCAGTATTTT
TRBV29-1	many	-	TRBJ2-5	CSGTGLETQYF	TGCAGCGGCACAGGGTTGGAGACCCAGTACTTC
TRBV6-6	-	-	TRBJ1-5	CASSFDDSPWLYQPQHF	TGTGCCAGCAGCTTCGACGACAGCCCCTGGCTGTATCAGCCCCAGCATTTT
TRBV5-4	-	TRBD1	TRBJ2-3	CASSSYRGNTQYF	TGTGCCAGCAGCTCCTACAGGGGAAATACGCAGTATTTT
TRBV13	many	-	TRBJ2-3	CASSLDKLATDTQYF	TGTGCCAGCAGCTTAGACAAACTAGCTACAGATACGCAGTATTTT
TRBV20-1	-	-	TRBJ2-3	CSARGGLQVADTQYF	TGCAGTGCTAGAGGCGGCTTACAGGTTGCGGATACGCAGTATTTT
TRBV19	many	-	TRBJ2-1	CASGWGLPSYNEQFF	TGTGCCAGCGGATGGGGACTGCCCTCCTACAATGAGCAGTTCTTC
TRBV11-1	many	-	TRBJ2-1	CASSRPSSYNEQFF	TGTGCCAGCAGTCGACCGAGCTCCTACAATGAGCAGTTCTTC
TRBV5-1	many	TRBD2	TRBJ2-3	CASSLGTSGISTDTQYF	TGCGCCAGCAGCTTGGGGACTAGCGGGATCAGCACAGATACGCAGTATTTT
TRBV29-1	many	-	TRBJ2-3	CSSNQQGDTQYF	TGCAGCTCCAACCAGCAGGGAGATACGCAGTATTTT
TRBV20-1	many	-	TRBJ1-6	CSARGGPNYNSPLHF	TGCAGTGCTAGAGGGGGGCCTAACTATAATTCACCCCTCCACTTT
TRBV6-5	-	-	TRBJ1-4	CASSYSMGTKNEKLFF	TGTGCCAGCAGTTACTCGATGGGGACGAAAAATGAAAAACTGTTTTTT
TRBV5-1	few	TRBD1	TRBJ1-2	CASRTGTGDYGYTF	TGCGCCAGCAGAACCGGGACAGGGGATTATGGCTACACCTTC
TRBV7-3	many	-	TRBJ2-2	CASSLNVYRTGELFF	TGTGCCAGCAGCTTAAACGTGTACCGCACCGGGGAGCTGTTTTTT
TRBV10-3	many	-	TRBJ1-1	CAISEGQLNTEAFF	TGTGCCATCAGTGAAGGACAGCTCAACACTGAAGCTTTCTTT
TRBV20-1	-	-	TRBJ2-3	CSASLGTDSTDTQYF	TGCAGTGCTAGTTTGGGGACCGATAGCACAGATACGCAGTATTTT
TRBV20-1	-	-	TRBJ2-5	CSALPGPQGETQYF	TGCAGTGCTCTGCCGGGGCCCCAGGGGGAGACCCAGTACTTC
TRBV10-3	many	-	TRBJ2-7	CAISGDTQLYEQYF	TGTGCCATCAGTGGGGACACCCAACTCTACGAGCAGTACTTC
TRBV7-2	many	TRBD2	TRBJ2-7	CASSPSWEGNLEQYF	TGTGCCAGCAGCCCCTCGTGGGAGGGAAACCTGGAGCAGTACTTC
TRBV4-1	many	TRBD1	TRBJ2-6	CASSQGDSSSGANVLTF	TGCGCCAGCAGCCAAGGGGACAGCAGCTCTGGGGCCAACGTCCTGACTTTC
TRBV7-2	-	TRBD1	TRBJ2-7	CASSLVGVGTGAPEQYF	TGTGCCAGCAGCTTAGTTGGTGTGGGGACAGGGGCCCCCGAGCAGTACTTC
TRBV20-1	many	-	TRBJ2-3	CSARSPLAKSTDTQYF	TGCAGTGCTAGATCCCCGCTAGCGAAAAGCACAGATACGCAGTATTTT
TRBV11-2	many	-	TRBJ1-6	CASSLDRQGNSPLHF	TGTGCCAGCAGCTTAGATCGGCAGGGGAATTCACCCCTCCACTTT
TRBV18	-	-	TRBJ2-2	CASSPRISSTDTGELSF	TGTGCCAGCTCACCAAGAATTTCCTCTACGGACACCGGGGAGCTGTCTTTT
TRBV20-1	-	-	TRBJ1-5	CSAPRQGLTISNQPQHF	TGCAGTGCTCCGAGGCAGGGGTTGACTATAAGCAATCAGCCCCAGCATTTT
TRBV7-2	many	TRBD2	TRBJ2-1	CASKYGAGGNEQFF	TGTGCCAGCAAATACGGAGCGGGAGGCAATGAGCAGTTCTTC
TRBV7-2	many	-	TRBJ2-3	CASSLWNTDTQYF	TGTGCCAGCAGCTTATGGAACACAGATACGCAGTATTTT
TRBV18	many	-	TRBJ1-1	CASSVGHPNTEAFF	TGTGCCAGCTCAGTTGGACACCCGAACACTGAAGCTTTCTTT
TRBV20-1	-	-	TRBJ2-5	CSALGQQEAQHF	TGCAGTGCCTTGGGGCAGCAAGAGGCCCAGCACTTC
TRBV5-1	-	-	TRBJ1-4	CASSLRPAPINEKLFF	TGCGCCAGCAGCTTGCGGCCGGCTCCCATAAATGAAAAACTGTTTTTT
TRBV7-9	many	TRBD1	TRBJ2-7	CASSSPGQGTYEQYF	TGTGCCAGCAGCTCTCCGGGACAGGGGACCTACGAGCAGTACTTC
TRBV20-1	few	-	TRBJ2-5	CSARDSSSRDPGTQYF	TGCAGTGCTAGAGATAGTTCCTCTCGGGACCCGGGGACCCAGTACTTC
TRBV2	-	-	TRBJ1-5	CATTRAVRYNQPQHF	TGTGCCACTACGCGGGCCGTTCGTTACAATCAGCCCCAGCATTTT